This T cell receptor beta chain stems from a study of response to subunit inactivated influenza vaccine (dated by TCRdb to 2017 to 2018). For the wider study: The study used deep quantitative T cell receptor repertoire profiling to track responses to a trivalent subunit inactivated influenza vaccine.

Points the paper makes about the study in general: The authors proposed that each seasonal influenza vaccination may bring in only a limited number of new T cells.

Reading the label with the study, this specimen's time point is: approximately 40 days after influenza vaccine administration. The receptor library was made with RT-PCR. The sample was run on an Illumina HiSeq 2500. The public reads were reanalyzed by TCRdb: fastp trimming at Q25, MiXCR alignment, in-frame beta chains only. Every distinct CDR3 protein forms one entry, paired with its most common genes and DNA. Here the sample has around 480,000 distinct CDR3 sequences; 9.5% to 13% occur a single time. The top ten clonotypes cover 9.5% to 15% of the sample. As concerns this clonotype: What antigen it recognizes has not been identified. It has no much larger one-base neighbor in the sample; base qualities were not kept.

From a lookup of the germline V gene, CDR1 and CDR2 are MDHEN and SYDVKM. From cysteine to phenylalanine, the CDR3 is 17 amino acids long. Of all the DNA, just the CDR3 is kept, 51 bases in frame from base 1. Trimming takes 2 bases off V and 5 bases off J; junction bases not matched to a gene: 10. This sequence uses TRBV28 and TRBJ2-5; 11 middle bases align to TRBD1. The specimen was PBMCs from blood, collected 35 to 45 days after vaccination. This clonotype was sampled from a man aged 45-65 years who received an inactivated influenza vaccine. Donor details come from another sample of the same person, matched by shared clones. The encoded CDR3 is CASSLPSGTGGVETQYF. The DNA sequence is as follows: TGTGCCAGCAGTTTACCCTCCGGGACAGGGGGTGTTGAGACCCAGTACTTC.